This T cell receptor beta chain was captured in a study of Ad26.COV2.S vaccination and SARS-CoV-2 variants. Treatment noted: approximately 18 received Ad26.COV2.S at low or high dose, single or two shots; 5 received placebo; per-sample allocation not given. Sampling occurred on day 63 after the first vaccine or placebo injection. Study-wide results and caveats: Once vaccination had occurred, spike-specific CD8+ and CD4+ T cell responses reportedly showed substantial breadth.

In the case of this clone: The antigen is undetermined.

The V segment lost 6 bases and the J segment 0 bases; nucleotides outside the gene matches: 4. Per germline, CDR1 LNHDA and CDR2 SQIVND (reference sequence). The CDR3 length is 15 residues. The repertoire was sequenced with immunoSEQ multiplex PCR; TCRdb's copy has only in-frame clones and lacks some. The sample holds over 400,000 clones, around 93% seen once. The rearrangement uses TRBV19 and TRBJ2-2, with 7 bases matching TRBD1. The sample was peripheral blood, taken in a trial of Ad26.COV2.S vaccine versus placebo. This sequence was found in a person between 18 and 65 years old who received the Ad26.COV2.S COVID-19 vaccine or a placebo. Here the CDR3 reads CASRVGQSNTGELFF. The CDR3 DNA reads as TGTGCCAGTAGGGTGGGACAGTCGAACACCGGGGAGCTGTTTTTT. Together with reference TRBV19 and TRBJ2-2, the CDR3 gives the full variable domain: DGGITQSPKYLFRKEGQNVTLSCEQNLNHDAMYWYRQDPGQGLRLIYYSQIVNDFQKGDIAEGYSVSREKKESFPLTVTSAQKNPTAFYLCASRVGQSNTGELFFGEGSRLTVL.